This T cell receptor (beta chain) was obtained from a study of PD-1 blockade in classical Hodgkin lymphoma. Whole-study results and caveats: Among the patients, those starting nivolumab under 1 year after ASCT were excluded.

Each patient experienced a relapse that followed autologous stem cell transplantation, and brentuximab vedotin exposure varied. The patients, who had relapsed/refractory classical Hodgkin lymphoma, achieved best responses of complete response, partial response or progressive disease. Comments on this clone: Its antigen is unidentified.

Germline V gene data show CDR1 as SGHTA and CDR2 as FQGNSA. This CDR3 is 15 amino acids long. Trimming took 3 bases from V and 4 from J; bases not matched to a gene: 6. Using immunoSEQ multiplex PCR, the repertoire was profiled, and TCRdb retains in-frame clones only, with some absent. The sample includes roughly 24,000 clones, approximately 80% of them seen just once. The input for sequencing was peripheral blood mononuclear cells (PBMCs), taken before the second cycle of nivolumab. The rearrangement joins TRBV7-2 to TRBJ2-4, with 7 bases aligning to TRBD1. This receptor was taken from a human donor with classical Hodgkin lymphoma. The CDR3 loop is CASSFTGTAKNIQYF. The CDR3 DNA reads TGTGCCAGCAGCTTTACCGGGACAGCGAAAAACATTCAGTACTTC.